The clone carrying this T cell receptor beta chain has a count of ten or more. Its antigen is still unknown. The data were taken from a study of Graves' ophthalmopathy and Graves' hyperthyroidism. Amplified TCR beta CDR3 regions were obtained using RNA transcripts as template. An initial RT-PCR round employing HTBI primers preceded a second-round multiplex PCR. TCRdb itself ran the multiplex PCR reads through MiXCR, one entry per CDR3 protein. This table has about 480,000 distinct CDR3 sequences, over 13% appearing once. Under 3 months in duration, the ophthalmopathy in affected donors had moderate-to-severe activity, CAS ≥3 and NOSPECS ≥4. Study-level results: Both a roughly 70% sensitivity and an approximately 72% specificity characterized the model's predictions of ophthalmopathy progression. Among expanded thyroid clonotypes above 0.001 frequency, most also occurred in blood. Ophthalmopathy cases were distinguished from stable hyperthyroidism by a 13-signature model, reaching 85% to 90% sensitivity and roughly 81% specificity.

The sequence derives from a woman in her 30s with Graves' ophthalmopathy. Sequences were obtained from blood.

CDR3 amino acids: CAWSVGTGGSPLHF. CDR3 sequence (DNA): TGTGCCTGGAGCGTCGGGACAGGGGGATCACCCCTCCACTTT. V usage is TRBV30 and J usage is TRBJ1-6; TRBD1 matches 11 bases. V lost 3 bases, J lost 10 bases, and 5 bases stayed unmatched. The germline gives CDR1 GTSNPN, CDR2 SVGIG (reference sequence). The length of the CDR3 is 14 residues.